This T cell receptor beta chain emerged from a study of technical replicates of blood from several donors. Sequencing was performed with immunoSEQ multiplex PCR; in TCRdb, only in-frame clones are kept and a portion is missing. The sample shows 75,000 to 95,000 clones, about 88% of them seen only once. The CDR3 covers 15 residues. Trimming at V came to 1 base and at J to 3 bases, leaving 5 bases not matched to a gene. Germline-derived CDR1 and CDR2 are SGDLS and YYNGEE. The genes are TRBV9 and TRBJ2-3; 7 nucleotides match TRBD2. The sequenced sample was T cells isolated from PBMCs. This receptor was obtained from a human donor in good health. The chain's CDR3 is CASSVNGRSTDTQYF. The CDR3 DNA is TGTGCCAGCAGCGTAAACGGGAGGAGTACAGATACGCAGTATTTT.